One sample yielded the 3 T cell receptor beta chains listed below, sequenced in a study of radiotherapy plus CTLA-4 blockade in lung cancer (dated by TCRdb to between 2018 and 2020). Receptor amplification or capture employed the immunoSEQ multiplex PCR assay. Not all clones reach the TCRdb copy of this immuneACCESS table, which keeps in-frame sequences only. Checked studies attribute under half of the gap to unresolved V genes and leave the rest unexplained. The sample table holds about 120,000 clones, of which 85% to 90% were seen once. 5.5% to 7% of the sample is in the top ten clones. This sample comprised peripheral blood, obtained from a patient treated with radiotherapy plus ipilimumab. The receptors stem from a human donor with non-small cell lung cancer that progressed on radiotherapy plus ipilimumab.

This clone is a singleton in its sample. CDR3 DNA: TGTGCCAGCAGTGAAGCACGGTCCGGGTCTCCGACCACCTGGGAGCAGTACTTC. Protein: CASSEARSGSPTTWEQYF. The V gene is TRBV2, the J gene TRBJ2-7; D not resolved. The CDR3 spans 18 residues. The ends were cut back, 0 bases at V and 7 bases at J, with 25 bases in the middle. In germline, CDR1 is SNHLY, CDR2 FYNNEI.

In its sample, this clone was seen once. The chain links TRBV5-6 to TRBJ2-1, with D perhaps TRBD2 (5 bases). The length of the CDR3 is 16 residues. V lost 4 bases and J 0 bases, leaving 14 bases between the germline ends. Germline V gives CDR1 SGHDT, CDR2 YYEEEE. The CDR3 region has the DNA TGTGCCAGCAGCGCACAAGCGGAAAGCTCCTACAATGAGCAGTTCTTC. Translation gives CASSAQAESSYNEQFF.

V is TRBV6-1 and J is TRBJ1-1; possible D gene TRBD1, 6 bases. The CDR3 has 15 residues. CDR1 and CDR2 (germline): MNHNS, SASEGT. V was trimmed by 2 bases and J by 6 bases, leaving 16 bases between them. As DNA, the CDR3 is TGTGCCAGCAGTGAAACCTTCGACGGGGGCGCTGAAGCTTTCTTT. It encodes CASSETFDGGAEAFF.